This T cell receptor (beta chain) emerged from a study of Graves' ophthalmopathy and Graves' hyperthyroidism. Study summary: Ophthalmopathy absent within 18 months of follow-up marked hyperthyroidism as stable.

CDR1 is SGHVS, CDR2 FQNEAQ, per germline. V shed 7 bases and J 1 base; nucleotides not matched to a gene: 4. The CDR3 spans 15 residues. This clonotype was seen only a few times. Its antigen remains unknown. TCR beta CDR3 amplification used RNA transcripts. Second-round multiplex PCR came after a first-round RT-PCR that employed HTBI primers. TCRdb itself ran the multiplex PCR reads through MiXCR, one entry per CDR3 protein. The sample holds about 500,000 distinct CDR3 sequences; about two fifths are singletons and the top ten take about 4%. Study outcomes and limitations: Researchers report that a 13-signature model separated ophthalmopathy from stable hyperthyroidism, posting 87.88% sensitivity and less than 82% specificity.

The V call is TRBV7-8, the J call TRBJ2-5; 12 positions match TRBD2. The source material was peripheral blood or thyroid tissue (not recorded which). The source of this sequence is an adult man with Graves' hyperthyroidism. In nucleotides, the CDR3 is TGTGCCAGCAACGGACTAGCGGGGCTCCAAGAGACCCAGTACTTC. This translates into CASNGLAGLQETQYF.